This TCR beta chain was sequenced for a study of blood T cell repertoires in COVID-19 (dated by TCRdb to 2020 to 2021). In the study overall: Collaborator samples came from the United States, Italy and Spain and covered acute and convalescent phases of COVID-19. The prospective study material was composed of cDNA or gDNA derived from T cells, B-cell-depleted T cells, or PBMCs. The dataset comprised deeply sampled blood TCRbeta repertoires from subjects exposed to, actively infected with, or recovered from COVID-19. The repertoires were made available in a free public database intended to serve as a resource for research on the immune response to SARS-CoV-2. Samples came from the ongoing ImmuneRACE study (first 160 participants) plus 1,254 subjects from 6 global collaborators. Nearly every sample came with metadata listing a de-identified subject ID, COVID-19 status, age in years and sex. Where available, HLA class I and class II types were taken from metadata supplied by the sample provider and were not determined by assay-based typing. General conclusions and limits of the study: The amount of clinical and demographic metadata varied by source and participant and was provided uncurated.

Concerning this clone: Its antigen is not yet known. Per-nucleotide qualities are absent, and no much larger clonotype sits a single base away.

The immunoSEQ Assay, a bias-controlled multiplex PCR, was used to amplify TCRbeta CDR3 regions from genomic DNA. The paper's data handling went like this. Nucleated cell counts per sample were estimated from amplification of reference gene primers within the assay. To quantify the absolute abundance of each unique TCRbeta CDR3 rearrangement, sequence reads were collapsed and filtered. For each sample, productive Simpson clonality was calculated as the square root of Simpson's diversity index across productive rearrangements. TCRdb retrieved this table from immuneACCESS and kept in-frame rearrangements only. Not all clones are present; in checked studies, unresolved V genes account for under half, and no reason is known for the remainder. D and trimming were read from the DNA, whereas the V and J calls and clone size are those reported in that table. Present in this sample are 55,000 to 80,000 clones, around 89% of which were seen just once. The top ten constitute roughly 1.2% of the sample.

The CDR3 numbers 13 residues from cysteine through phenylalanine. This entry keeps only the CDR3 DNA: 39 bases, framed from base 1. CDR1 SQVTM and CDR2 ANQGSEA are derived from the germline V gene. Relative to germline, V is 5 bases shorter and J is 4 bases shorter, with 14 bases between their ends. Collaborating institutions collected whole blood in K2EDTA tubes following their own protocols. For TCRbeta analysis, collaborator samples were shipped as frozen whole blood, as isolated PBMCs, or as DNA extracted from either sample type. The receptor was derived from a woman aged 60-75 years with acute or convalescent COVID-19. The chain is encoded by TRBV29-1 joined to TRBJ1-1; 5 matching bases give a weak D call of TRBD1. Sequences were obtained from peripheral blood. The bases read TGCAGCGTTCGACAACAGGCGGTCACTGAAGCTTTCTTT. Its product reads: CSVRQQAVTEAFF. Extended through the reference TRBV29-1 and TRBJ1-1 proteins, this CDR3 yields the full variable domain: SAVISQKPSRDICQRGTSLTIQCQVDSQVTMMFWYRQQPGQSLTLIATANQGSEATYESGFVIDKFPISRPNLTFSTLTVSNMSPEDSSIYLCSVRQQAVTEAFFGQGTRLTVV.